This TCR beta chain originates from a study of blood T cell repertoires in COVID-19. Looking at the study overall: Samples came from the United States, Italy and Spain, spanning acute and convalescent COVID-19. PBMCs, B-cell-depleted T cells, or T cells provided the cDNA or gDNA that made up the material.

In the study's own analysis: Estimation of nucleated cell counts relied on the amplification of reference gene primers. Using immunoSEQ multiplex PCR, the repertoire was profiled, and TCRdb retains in-frame clones only, with some absent. V, J and clone size are those of that table, while D and trimming were read from the DNA. The table lists 200,000 to 300,000 clones, about 90% of them singletons. This CDR3 region has 15 residues. The V gene's germline CDR1 is SGHDT and CDR2 YYEEEE. V shed 2 bases and J 10 bases; nucleotides not matched to a gene: 10. J is TRBJ2-3 and V is TRBV5-6; 10 positions match TRBD2. Input material: peripheral blood. The receptor was isolated from a woman between 35 and 50 years old with acute or convalescent COVID-19. CDR3 DNA: TGTGCCAGCAGCTTCTTCGGAGCGGGGGGGAGTTCGCAGTATTTT. Its protein product is CASSFFGAGGSSQYF. Supplemented by reference TRBV5-6 and TRBJ2-3, the full variable domain reads DAGVTQSPTHLIKTRGQQVTLRCSPKSGHDTVSWYQQALGQGPQFIFQYYEEEERQRGNFPDRFSGHQFPNYSSELNVNALLLGDSALYLCASSFFGAGGSSQYFGPGTRLTVL.